This paragraph covers one T cell receptor beta chain sequence. Its cognate antigen has yet to be identified. Sequencing ends 3 residues short of the CDR3 end; the germline J gene provides the rest. V loses 4 bases, J loses 4 bases, and the germline ends lie 13 bases apart. Taken from cysteine to phenylalanine, the CDR3 has 14 residues. Sequencing covers 33 bases of the CDR3, shown here with the frame starting at base 1. From a lookup of the germline V gene, CDR1 and CDR2 are SGHTA and FQGNSA. The data are from a study of T cells in women clearing cervical HPV infection (dated by TCRdb to the late 2010s). A note on the overall study: Cases were about two dozen women with histologically confirmed HPV16-related CIN3 or worse, including a couple of invasive cancers. The parent cohort enrolled under 11,000 women aged 18 or older in Guanacaste, Costa Rica, in 1993 to 1994 and followed the women for around 7 years. Quality controls consisted of five blinded duplicates per group, for a total of around 60 samples made up of around 50 participants and roughly ten replicates. A median age of nearly 35 years was observed in cases versus less than 40 in controls, and no significant differences in baseline characteristics were found. Blood from cases was drawn at the visit where the lesion was first identified, while blood from controls was drawn once the infection was no longer detected. Among cases, blood sampling occurred a median of about 160 days after lesion detection, with an interquartile range of about 80 to 200 days. The roughly 25 controls were women who cleared a single incident HPV16 infection within 12 months without developing precancer or cancer. Cases and controls were matched on age within five years and on year of sample collection. Since HLA typing was available for only a few women, HLA type could not be ruled out as a confounder. This exploratory proof-of-principle case-control study, nested within the Guanacaste HPV Natural History Study in Costa Rica, compared TCR repertoires among women with different cervical HPV16 outcomes.

Every participant had a single incident cervical HPV16 infection, and women with prevalent HPV16 infections were excluded. Cervical HPV DNA was detected with MY09/MY11 PCR, and genotyping was done with dot-blot hybridization. Fifteen mL of heparinized blood were centrifuged, and the buffy coat was aliquoted, frozen at -30°C, then stored at -80°C. QIAGEN kits were used to extract genomic DNA from buffy coat specimens. TCR beta CDR3 regions were amplified by multiplex PCR using the immunoSEQ assay from an average of 1200 ng genomic DNA per sample. Primer bias was corrected in the assay by using a complete synthetic TCR repertoire to establish an amplification baseline. The amplicons were sequenced on the Illumina platform. In the paper's pipeline: Sequence errors were corrected by clustering with frequency ratios and a modified nearest-neighbor algorithm, and the sequences were then analyzed in the immunoSEQ Analyzer using IMGT gene definitions. At each rarefaction depth, TCR richness and evenness were averaged across 20 rarefaction repeats, and any sample with fewer sequences than the depth was left out. V, D and J gene relative abundances were compared between groups with Wilcoxon rank sum tests, applying FDR correction. Blinded duplicates gave an intraclass correlation of 95.6% for TCR richness and an average of about 76% across around 70 gene segments. The source is immuneACCESS, and TCRdb retained only in-frame sequences with V and J called. Part of the clones is not carried over; for the studies checked, unresolved V genes explain less than half of this, and the remainder is unexplained. D and trimming come from the DNA, and the V and J calls and clone size come from that table. This sample's records show 30,000 to 35,000 clones. The ten top clones hold about 18% of the sample.

The research as a whole found: Because the number of T cells per sample was unknown, the richness differences could reflect varying T-cell content rather than repertoire biology. The cross-sectional design could not show whether the associations came before the infection or were a result of it, and neither effector/memory subsets nor HPV-specific T cells were isolated. Cases had lower TRBV6-7 relative abundance than controls (about 0.1% versus 0.15%; Bonferroni P = 0.0008). Across sequencing depths, CIN3+ cases showed significantly higher TCR repertoire richness than controls, but evenness did not differ between the groups. By combining richness with V gene abundances, random forest classifiers separated cases from controls with an estimated AUC of 0.75 to 0.9.

The sequence derives from a woman aged 18-69 years with a cervical HPV16 infection that either progressed to CIN3+ or cleared (not recorded which). The receptor chain draws on TRBV7-2 and TRBJ2-5; TRBD2 could be the D gene, as 7 bases match. Sequences were obtained from blood buffy coat. Incomplete CDR3 DNA: TGTGCCAGCAGCTGGGGGCCGGGGGGAGAGACC. This encodes CASSWGPGGET. The complete CDR3 reads CASSWGPGGETQYF.